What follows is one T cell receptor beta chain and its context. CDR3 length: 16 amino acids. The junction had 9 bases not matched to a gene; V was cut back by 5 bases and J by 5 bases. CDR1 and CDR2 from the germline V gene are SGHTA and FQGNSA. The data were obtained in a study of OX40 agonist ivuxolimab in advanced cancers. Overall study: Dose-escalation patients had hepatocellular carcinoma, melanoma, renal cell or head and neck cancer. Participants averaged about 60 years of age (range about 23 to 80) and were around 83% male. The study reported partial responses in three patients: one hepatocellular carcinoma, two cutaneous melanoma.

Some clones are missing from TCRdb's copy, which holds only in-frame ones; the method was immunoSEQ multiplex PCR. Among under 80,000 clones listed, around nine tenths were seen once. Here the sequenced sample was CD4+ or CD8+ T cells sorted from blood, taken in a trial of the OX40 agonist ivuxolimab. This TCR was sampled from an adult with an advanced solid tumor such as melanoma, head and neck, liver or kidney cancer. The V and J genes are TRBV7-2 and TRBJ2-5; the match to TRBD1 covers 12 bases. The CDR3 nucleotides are TGTGCCAGCAGCGCCGCCGGGACAGGGGGCTTGGAGACCCAGTACTTC. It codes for CASSAAGTGGLETQYF.